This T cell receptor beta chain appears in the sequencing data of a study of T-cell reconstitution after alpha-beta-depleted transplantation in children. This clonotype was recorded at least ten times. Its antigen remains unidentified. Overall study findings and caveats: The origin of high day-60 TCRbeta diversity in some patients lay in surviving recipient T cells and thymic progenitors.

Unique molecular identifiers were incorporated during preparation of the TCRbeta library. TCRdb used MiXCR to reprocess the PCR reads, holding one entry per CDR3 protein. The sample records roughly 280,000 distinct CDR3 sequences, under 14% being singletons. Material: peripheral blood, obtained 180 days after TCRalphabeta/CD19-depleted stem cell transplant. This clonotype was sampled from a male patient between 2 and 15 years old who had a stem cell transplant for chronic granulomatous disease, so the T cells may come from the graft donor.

The CDR3 bases are TGTGCCAGCAGTGAAAGGGCAGGAAATTCACCCCTCCACTTT. Translating gives CASSERAGNSPLHF. V is TRBV2 and J is TRBJ1-6; D is undetermined. This CDR3 has 14 residues. Per the germline V gene, CDR1 is SNHLY and CDR2 is FYNNEI. V was cut by 2 bases and J by 7 bases, with 9 bases left in between.